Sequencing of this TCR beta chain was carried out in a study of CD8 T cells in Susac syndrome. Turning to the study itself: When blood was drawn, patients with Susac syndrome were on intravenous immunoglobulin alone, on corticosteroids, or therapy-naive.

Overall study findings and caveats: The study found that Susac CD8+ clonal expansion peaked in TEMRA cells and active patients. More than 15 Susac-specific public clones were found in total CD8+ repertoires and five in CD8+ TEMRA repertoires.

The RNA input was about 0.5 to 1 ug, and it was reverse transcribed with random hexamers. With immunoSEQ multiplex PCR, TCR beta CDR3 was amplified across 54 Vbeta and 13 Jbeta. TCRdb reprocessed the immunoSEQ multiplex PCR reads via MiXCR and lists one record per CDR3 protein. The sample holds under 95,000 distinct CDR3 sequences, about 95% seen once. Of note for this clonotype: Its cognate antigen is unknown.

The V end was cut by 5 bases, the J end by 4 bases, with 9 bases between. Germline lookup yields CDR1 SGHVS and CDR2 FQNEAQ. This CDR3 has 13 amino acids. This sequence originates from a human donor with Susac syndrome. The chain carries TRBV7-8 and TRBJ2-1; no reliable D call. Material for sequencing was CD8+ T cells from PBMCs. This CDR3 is CASSPMGYNEQFF. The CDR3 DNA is TGTGCCAGCAGCCCAATGGGGTACAATGAGCAGTTCTTC. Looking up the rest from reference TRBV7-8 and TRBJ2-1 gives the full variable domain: GAGVSQSPRYKVAKRGQDVALRCDPISGHVSLFWYQQALGQGPEFLTYFQNEAQLDKSGLPSDRFFAERPEGSVSTLKIQRTQQEDSAVYLCASSPMGYNEQFFGPGTRLTVL.